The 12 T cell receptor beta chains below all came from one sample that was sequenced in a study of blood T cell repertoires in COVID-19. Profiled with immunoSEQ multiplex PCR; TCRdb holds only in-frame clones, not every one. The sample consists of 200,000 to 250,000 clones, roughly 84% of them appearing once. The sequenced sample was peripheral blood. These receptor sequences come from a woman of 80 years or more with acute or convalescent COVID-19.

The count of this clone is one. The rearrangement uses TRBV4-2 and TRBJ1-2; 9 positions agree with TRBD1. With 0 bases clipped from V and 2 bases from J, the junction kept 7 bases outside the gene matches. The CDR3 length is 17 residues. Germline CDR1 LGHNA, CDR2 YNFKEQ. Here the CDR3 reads CASSQEPRDRVNYGYTF. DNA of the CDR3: TGTGCCAGCAGCCAAGAGCCCCGGGACAGGGTCAACTATGGCTACACCTTC.

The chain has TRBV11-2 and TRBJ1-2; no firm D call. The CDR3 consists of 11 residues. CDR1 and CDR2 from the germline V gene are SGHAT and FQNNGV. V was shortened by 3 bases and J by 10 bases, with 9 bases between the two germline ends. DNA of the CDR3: TGTGCCAGCAGCTTGCTTACAACCTACACCTTC. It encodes CASSLLTTYTF. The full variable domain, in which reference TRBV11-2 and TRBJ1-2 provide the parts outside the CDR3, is EAGVAQSPRYKIIEKRQSVAFWCNPISGHATLYWYQQILGQGPKLLIQFQNNGVVDDSQLPKDRFSAERLKGVDSTLKIQPAKLEDSAVYLCASSLLTTYTFGSGTRLTVV.

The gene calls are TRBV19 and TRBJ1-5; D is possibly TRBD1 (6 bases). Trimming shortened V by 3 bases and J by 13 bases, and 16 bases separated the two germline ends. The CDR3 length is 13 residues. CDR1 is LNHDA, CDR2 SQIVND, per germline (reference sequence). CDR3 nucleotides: TGTGCCAGTAGTATGACTTACGGGGGGCTTCAGCATTTT. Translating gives CASSMTYGGLQHF.

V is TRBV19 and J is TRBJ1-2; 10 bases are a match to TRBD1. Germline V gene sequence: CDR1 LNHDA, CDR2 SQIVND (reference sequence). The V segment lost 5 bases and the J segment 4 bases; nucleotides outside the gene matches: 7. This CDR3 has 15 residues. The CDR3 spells CASSETGGGSYGYTF. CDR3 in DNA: TGTGCCAGTAGTGAGACAGGGGGCGGTTCCTATGGCTACACCTTC.

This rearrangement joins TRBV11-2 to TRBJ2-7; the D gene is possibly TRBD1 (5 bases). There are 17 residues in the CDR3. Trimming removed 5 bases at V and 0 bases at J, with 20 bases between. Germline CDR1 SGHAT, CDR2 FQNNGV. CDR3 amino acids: CASSRPAIGDSSYEQYF. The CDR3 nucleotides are TGTGCCAGCAGCCGCCCGGCAATAGGGGATTCCTCCTACGAGCAGTACTTC.

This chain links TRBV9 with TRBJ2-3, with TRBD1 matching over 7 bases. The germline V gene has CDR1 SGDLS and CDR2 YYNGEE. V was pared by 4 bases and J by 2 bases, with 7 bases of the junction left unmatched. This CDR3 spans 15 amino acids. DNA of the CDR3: TGTGCCAGCAGCATAACGGGACAGATCACAGATACGCAGTATTTT. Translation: CASSITGQITDTQYF.

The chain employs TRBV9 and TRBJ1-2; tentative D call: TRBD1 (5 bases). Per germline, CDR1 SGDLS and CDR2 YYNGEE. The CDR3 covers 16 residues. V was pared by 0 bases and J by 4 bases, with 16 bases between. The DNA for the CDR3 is TGTGCCAGCAGCGTAGGTGGCGGGGGTCAGGGCTATGGCTACACCTTC. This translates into CASSVGGGGQGYGYTF.

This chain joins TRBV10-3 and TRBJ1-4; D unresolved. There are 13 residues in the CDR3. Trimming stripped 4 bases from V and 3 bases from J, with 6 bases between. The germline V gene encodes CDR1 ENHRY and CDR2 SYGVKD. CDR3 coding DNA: TGTGCCATCAGTGCCGGGGCTAATGAAAAACTGTTTTTT. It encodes CAISAGANEKLFF.

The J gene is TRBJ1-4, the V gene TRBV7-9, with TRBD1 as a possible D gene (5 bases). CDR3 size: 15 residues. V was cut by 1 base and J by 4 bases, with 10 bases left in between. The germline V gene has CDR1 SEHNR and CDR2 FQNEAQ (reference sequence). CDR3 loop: CASSLDGGVNEKLFF. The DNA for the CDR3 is TGTGCCAGCAGCTTAGACGGGGGAGTTAATGAAAAACTGTTTTTT.

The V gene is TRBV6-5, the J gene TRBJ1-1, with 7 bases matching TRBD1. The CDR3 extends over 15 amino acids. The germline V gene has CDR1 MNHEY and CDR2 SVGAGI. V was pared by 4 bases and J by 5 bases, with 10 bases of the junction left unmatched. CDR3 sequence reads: CASSSTGPGWTEAFF. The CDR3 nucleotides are TGTGCCAGCAGTTCGACAGGGCCGGGTTGGACTGAAGCTTTCTTT.

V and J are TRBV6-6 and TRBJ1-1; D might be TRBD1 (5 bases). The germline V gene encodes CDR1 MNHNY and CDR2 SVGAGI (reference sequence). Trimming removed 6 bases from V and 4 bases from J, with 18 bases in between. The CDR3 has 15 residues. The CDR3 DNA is TGTGCCAGCAGGATCTTTGGGGGGGTGGCCACTGAAGCTTTCTTT. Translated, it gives CASRIFGGVATEAFF.

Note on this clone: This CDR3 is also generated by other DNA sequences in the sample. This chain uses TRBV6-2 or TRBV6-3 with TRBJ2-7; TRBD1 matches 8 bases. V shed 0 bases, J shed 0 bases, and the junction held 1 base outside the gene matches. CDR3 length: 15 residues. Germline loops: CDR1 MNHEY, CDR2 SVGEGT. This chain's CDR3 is CASSYSTGGSYEQYF. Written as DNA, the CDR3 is TGTGCCAGCAGTTACTCAACAGGGGGCTCCTACGAGCAGTACTTC.